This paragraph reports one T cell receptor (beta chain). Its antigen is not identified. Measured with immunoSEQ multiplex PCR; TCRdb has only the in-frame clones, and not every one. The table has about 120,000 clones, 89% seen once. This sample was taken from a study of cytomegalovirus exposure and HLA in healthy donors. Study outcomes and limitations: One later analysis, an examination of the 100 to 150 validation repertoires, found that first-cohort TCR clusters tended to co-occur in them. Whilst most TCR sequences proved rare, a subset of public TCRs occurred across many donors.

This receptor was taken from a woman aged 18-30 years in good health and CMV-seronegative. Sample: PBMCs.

The chain's CDR3 is CASSLTGISYEQYF. The CDR3 DNA is TGTGCCAGCAGCCTGACAGGGATCTCCTACGAGCAGTACTTC. The chain carries TRBV5-6 and TRBJ2-7; 7 bases align to TRBD1. The trim removed 4 bases at V and 0 bases at J, leaving 4 bases unmatched. Germline V gene data show CDR1 as SGHDT and CDR2 as YYEEEE. There are 14 residues in the CDR3.